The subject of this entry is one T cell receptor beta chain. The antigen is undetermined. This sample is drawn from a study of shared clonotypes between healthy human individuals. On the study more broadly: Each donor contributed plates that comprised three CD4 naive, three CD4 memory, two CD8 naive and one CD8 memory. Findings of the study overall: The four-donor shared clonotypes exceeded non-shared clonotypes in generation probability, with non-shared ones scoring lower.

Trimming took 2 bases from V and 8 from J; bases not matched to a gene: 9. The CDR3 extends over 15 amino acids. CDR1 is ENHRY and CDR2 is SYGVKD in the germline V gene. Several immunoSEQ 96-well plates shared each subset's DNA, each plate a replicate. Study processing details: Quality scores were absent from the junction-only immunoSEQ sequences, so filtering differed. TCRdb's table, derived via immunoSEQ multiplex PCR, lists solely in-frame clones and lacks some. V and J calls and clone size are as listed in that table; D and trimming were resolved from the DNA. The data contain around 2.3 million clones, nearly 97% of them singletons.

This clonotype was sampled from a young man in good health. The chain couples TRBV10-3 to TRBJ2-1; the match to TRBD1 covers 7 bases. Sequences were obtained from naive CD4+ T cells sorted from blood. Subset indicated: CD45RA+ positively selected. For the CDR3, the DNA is TGTGCCATCAGTGAGGGGGACAGTTTGGGCCATGAGCAGTTCTTC. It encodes CAISEGDSLGHEQFF.